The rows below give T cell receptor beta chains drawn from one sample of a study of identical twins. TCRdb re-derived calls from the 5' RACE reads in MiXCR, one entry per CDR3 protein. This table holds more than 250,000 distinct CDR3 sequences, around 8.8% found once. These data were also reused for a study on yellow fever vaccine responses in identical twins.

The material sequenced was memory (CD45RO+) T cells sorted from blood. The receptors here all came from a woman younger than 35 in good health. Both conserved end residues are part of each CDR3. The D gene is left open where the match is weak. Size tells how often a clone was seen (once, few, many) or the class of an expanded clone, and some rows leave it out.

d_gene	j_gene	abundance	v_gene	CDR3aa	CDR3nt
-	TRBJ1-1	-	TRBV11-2	CASSLSQEAFF	TGTGCCAGCAGCCTTTCACAAGAAGCTTTCTTT
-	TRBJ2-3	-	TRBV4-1	CASSYRNTGDTQYF	TGCGCCAGCAGCTATCGAAACACAGGGGATACGCAGTATTTT
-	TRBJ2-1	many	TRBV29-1	CSVENRGVSSYNEQFF	TGCAGCGTTGAAAATAGGGGGGTAAGCTCCTACAATGAGCAGTTCTTC
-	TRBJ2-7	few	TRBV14	CASSQDSGRILQYF	TGTGCCAGCAGCCAAGATTCCGGGCGGATACTGCAGTACTTC
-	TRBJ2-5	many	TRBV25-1	CASSEGPRETQYF	TGTGCCAGCAGTGAAGGGCCACGAGAGACCCAGTACTTC
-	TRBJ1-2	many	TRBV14	CASSQAQRPYGYTF	TGTGCCAGCAGCCAAGCTCAGCGGCCTTATGGCTACACCTTC
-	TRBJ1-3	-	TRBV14	CASSLIHRVPGNTIYF	TGTGCCAGCAGCCTCATCCACAGGGTCCCTGGAAACACCATATATTTT
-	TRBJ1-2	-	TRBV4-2	CASSQDVYGKNYGYTF	TGTGCCAGCAGCCAAGATGTCTACGGGAAGAACTATGGCTACACCTTC
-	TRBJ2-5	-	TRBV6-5	CASSWAPYGGRETQYF	TGTGCCAGCAGTTGGGCCCCCTATGGGGGCCGGGAGACCCAGTACTTC
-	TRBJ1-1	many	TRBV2	CATTWGGNTEAFF	TGTGCCACCACTTGGGGGGGGAACACTGAAGCTTTCTTT
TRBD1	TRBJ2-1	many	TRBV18	CASSPRQGTSYNEQFF	TGTGCCAGCTCACCCCGACAGGGGACCTCCTACAATGAGCAGTTCTTC
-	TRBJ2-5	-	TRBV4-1	CASSQDLGWGTQYF	TGCGCCAGCAGCCAAGATCTAGGCTGGGGGACCCAGTACTTC
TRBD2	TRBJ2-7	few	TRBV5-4	CASSASSGVLSYEQYF	TGTGCCAGCAGCGCCTCTAGCGGAGTGCTCTCCTACGAGCAGTACTTC
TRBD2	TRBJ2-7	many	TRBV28	CASSLTSGRRYEQYF	TGTGCCAGCAGTTTAACGAGCGGGAGGCGGTACGAGCAGTACTTC
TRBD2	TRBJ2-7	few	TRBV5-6	CASSWGREDHEQYF	TGTGCCAGCAGCTGGGGACGGGAGGACCACGAGCAGTACTTC
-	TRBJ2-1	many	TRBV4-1	CASSQDPEGYEQFF	TGCGCCAGCAGCCAAGATCCGGAGGGCTATGAGCAGTTCTTC
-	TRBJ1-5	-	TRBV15	CATSSQGAILDQPQHF	TGTGCCACCAGTAGTCAGGGTGCAATTTTGGATCAGCCCCAGCATTTT
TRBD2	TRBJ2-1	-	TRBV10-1	CASSELAGNEQFF	TGCGCCAGCAGTGAGCTAGCGGGCAATGAGCAGTTCTTC
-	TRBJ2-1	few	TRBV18	CASSREAGRIGFF	TGTGCCAGCTCACGCGAGGCGGGCCGGATTGGGTTCTTC
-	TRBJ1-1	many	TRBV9	CASTRTANTEAFF	TGTGCCAGCACCCGGACCGCGAACACTGAAGCTTTCTTT
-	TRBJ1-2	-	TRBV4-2	CASSQSGVINYGYTF	TGTGCCAGCAGCCAGTCAGGGGTTATCAACTATGGCTACACCTTC
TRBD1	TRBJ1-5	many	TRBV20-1	CSARTGNNQPQHF	TGCAGTGCAAGGACAGGCAACAATCAGCCCCAGCATTTT
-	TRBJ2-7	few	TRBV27	CASSPSWASSSYEQYF	TGTGCCAGCAGTCCCTCCTGGGCTAGCAGCTCCTACGAGCAGTACTTC
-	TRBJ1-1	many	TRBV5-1	CASSAVGNTEAFF	TGCGCCAGCAGCGCCGTGGGGAACACTGAAGCTTTCTTT
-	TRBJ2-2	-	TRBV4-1	CASSHPTASNTGELFF	TGCGCCAGCAGCCATCCGACAGCTTCGAACACCGGGGAGCTGTTTTTT
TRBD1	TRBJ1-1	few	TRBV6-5	CASSYSRGRTEAFF	TGTGCCAGCAGTTATTCTAGGGGGCGGACTGAAGCTTTCTTT
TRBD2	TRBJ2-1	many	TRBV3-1	CASYGGASNEQFF	TGTGCCAGCTACGGGGGGGCATCGAATGAGCAGTTCTTC
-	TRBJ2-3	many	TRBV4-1	CASSPHPVLTDTQYF	TGCGCCAGCAGCCCTCATCCGGTTCTCACAGATACGCAGTATTTT
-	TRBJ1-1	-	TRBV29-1	CSVFGQPGSEAFF	TGCAGCGTCTTCGGACAGCCGGGGTCTGAAGCTTTCTTT
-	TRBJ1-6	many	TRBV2	CASSLNSPLHF	TGTGCCAGCAGTCTGAATTCACCCCTCCACTTT
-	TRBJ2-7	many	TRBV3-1	CASSQVRTGSFYEQYF	TGTGCCAGCAGCCAAGTCCGTACGGGCAGCTTCTACGAGCAGTACTTC
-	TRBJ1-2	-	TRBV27	CASSFSRGSGGYTF	TGTGCCAGCAGTTTCTCAAGGGGGTCGGGTGGCTACACCTTC
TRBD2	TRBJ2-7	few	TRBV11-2	CASSSPLAGGTYEQYF	TGTGCCAGCAGCTCCCCACTAGCGGGAGGAACCTACGAGCAGTACTTC
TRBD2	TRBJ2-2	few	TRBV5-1	CASSPGTSGILGKTGELFF	TGCGCCAGCAGCCCTGGGACTAGCGGGATCCTTGGAAAGACCGGGGAGCTGTTTTTT
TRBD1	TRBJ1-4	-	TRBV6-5	CASRGQGAIDEKLFF	TGTGCCAGCAGAGGACAGGGGGCGATAGATGAAAAACTGTTTTTT
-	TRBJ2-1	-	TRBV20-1	CSATGGNNEQFF	TGCAGTGCTACTGGGGGGAACAATGAGCAGTTCTTC
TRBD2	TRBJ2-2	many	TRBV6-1	CASSGLAGRNTGELFF	TGTGCCAGCAGTGGGCTAGCGGGGCGAAACACCGGGGAGCTGTTTTTT
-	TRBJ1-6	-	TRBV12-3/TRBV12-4	CASSLRGDNSPLHF	TGTGCCAGCAGTTTACGCGGGGATAATTCACCCCTCCACTTT
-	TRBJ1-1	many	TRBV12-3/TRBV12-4	CASSWGKDTEAFF	TGTGCCAGCAGTTGGGGTAAGGACACTGAAGCTTTCTTT
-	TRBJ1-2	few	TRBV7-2	CASSLLRVGYTF	TGTGCCAGCAGCTTATTGAGGGTTGGCTACACCTTC
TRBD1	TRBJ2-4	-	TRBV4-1	CASSQGQGGAKNIQYF	TGCGCCAGCAGCCAAGGACAGGGGGGGGCCAAAAACATTCAGTACTTC
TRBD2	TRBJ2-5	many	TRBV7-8	CASSRAREGETQYF	TGTGCCAGCAGTCGTGCCCGGGAGGGAGAGACCCAGTACTTC
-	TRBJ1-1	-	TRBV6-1	CASHNAGLDTEAFF	TGTGCCAGCCATAACGCGGGTTTGGACACTGAAGCTTTCTTT
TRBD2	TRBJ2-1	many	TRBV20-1	CSARETSGRANEQFF	TGCAGTGCTAGAGAAACTAGCGGGAGAGCGAATGAGCAGTTCTTC
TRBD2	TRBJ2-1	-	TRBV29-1	CSVGLASSYNEQFF	TGCAGCGTTGGACTAGCGAGCTCCTACAATGAGCAGTTCTTC
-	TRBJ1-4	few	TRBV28	CASRPLGASDEKLFF	TGTGCCAGCAGGCCTCTGGGGGCGAGTGATGAAAAACTGTTTTTT
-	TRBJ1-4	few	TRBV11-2	CASSLDRGGWDEKLFF	TGTGCCAGCAGCTTAGATCGGGGGGGCTGGGATGAAAAACTGTTTTTT
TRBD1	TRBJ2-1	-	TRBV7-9	CASSSRGYSGGEQFF	TGTGCCAGCAGCTCACGAGGTTACTCAGGGGGTGAGCAGTTCTTC